Listed below are T cell receptor beta chains from one sample, sequenced in a study of blood T cell repertoires in COVID-19. Generated by immunoSEQ multiplex PCR, the TCRdb table keeps only in-frame clones and is missing some. The sample carries around 250,000 clones, 90% recorded once. The sequencing sample was made of PBMCs or T cells enriched from blood (not recorded which). The receptor source for this set is a man between 45 and 60 years old who had been exposed to COVID-19. Each CDR3 is given with its conserved first and last residue. D genes are given only for firm matches. Size tells how often a clone was seen (once, few, many) or the class of an expanded clone, and some rows leave it out.

TRBV24-1	TRBJ2-1	-	13	-	TGTGCCACCAGTGATTACACCTCATACGAGCAGTTCTTC	CATSDYTSYEQFF
TRBV19	TRBJ1-2	-	12	-	TGTGCCAGTAGCGGGGAAGGGTATGGCTACACCTTC	CASSGEGYGYTF
TRBV19	TRBJ2-5	-	18	-	TGTGCCAGTAGTGGCTCCCGGGACACCTACCGGTACCAAGAGACCCAGTACTTC	CASSGSRDTYRYQETQYF
TRBV6-1	TRBJ2-7	-	14	-	TGTGCCAGCAGTGAATTGGTACAGGCCTACGAGCAGTACTTC	CASSELVQAYEQYF
TRBV18	TRBJ1-2	-	11	-	TGTGCCAGCTCACCAGGGGGCGACTACACCTTC	CASSPGGDYTF
TRBV4-1	TRBJ2-4	TRBD2	15	few	TGCGCCAGCACCGGGAGGGCCGGGACCAAAAACATTCAGTACTTC	CASTGRAGTKNIQYF
TRBV28	TRBJ1-1	-	16	-	TGTGCCAGCAGTTTATTGGCCGTCTCGGCGGGAACTGAAGCTTTCTTT	CASSLLAVSAGTEAFF
TRBV11-2	TRBJ1-1	TRBD1	14	-	TGTGCCAGCAGCAGCCGGGACAGGGTGATGAAAGCTTTCTTT	CASSSRDRVMKAFF
TRBV5-1	TRBJ2-5	TRBD1	16	-	TGCGCCAGCAGCTTGGCCTGGGGACAGGGGAGGGAGACCCAGTACTTC	CASSLAWGQGRETQYF
TRBV5-1	TRBJ1-5	-	15	-	TGCGCCAGCAGCTTGTCGGGTAGCTCGAATCAGCCCCAGCATTTT	CASSLSGSSNQPQHF
TRBV5-5	TRBJ2-1	-	14	-	TGTGCCAGCAGCTTACAGGCCGATTACAATGAGCAGTTCTTC	CASSLQADYNEQFF
TRBV30	TRBJ2-7	-	13	-	TGTGCCTGGAGTACAGGGTCGGCTCGGGTTTTGTACTTC	CAWSTGSARVLYF
TRBV7-3	TRBJ1-1	-	14	-	TGTGCCAGCAGCCCCGGCGGGGGAGACACTGAAGCTTTCTTT	CASSPGGGDTEAFF
TRBV9	TRBJ2-3	-	16	-	TGTGCCAGCAGCGTCAAGAGTACTTCTTTATCAGATACGCAGTATTTT	CASSVKSTSLSDTQYF
TRBV5-1	TRBJ2-2	-	16	once	TGCGCCAGCAGCTTGGCATCGGTGGGGGGTCCCGGGGAGCTGTTTTTT	CASSLASVGGPGELFF
TRBV7-2	TRBJ1-2	TRBD1	13	-	TGTGCCAGCAGCTTAAGGACAGGGTATGGCTACACCTTC	CASSLRTGYGYTF
TRBV28	TRBJ1-1	-	14	-	TGTGCCAGCAGTGACCGGGGGAGGAACACTGAAGCTTTCTTT	CASSDRGRNTEAFF
TRBV20-1	TRBJ1-6	TRBD1	20	-	TGCAGTGCTAGTCTGTTCAGCGGGACAGGGCCCTCTTATAGGAATTCACCCCTCCACTTT	CSASLFSGTGPSYRNSPLHF
TRBV5-1	TRBJ1-1	-	15	-	TGCGCCAGCAGCCCATTCAGGGAGGGGAACACTGAAGCTTTCTTT	CASSPFREGNTEAFF
TRBV25-1	TRBJ1-3	TRBD1	16	once	TGTGCCAGCAGTGGGGGAACGGGACAGGGTGGAAACACCATATATTTT	CASSGGTGQGGNTIYF
TRBV12-5	TRBJ2-2	TRBD2	16	-	TGTGCTAGTGGTCCAAGACTAGCGGGCGTCACCGGGGAGCTGTTTTTT	CASGPRLAGVTGELFF
TRBV5-1	TRBJ2-3	-	14	-	TGCGCCAGCAGCTTGTGGTCCGGGGCAGATACGCAGTATTTT	CASSLWSGADTQYF
TRBV6-1	TRBJ1-2	TRBD1	15	-	TGTGCCAGCAGTGACGACAGGGGGTCTAACTATGGCTACACCTTC	CASSDDRGSNYGYTF
TRBV14	TRBJ1-4	TRBD1	16	once	TGTGCCAGCAGCCAGATCCGGGACAGGTATAATGAAAAACTGTTTTTT	CASSQIRDRYNEKLFF
TRBV5-1	TRBJ1-1	-	15	-	TGCGCCAGCAGCTTGGGGTCACAGGGATGGACTGAAGCTTTCTTT	CASSLGSQGWTEAFF
TRBV15	TRBJ2-7	TRBD1	15	-	TGTGCCACCAGCTCCGGGACAGGGGCCTCCTACGAGCAGTACTTC	CATSSGTGASYEQYF
TRBV18	TRBJ1-1	TRBD1	14	once	TGTGCCAGCTCACCGGACAGGACGAACACTGAAGCTTTCTTT	CASSPDRTNTEAFF
TRBV28	TRBJ1-1	TRBD1	19	-	TGTGCCAGCAGTCCCGTAACGAGTCCGACAGGGCCAATGAACACTGAAGCTTTCTTT	CASSPVTSPTGPMNTEAFF
TRBV7-9	TRBJ2-3	TRBD2	16	-	TGTGCCAGCAGCCGTGGACTAGCGACGAGCACAGATACGCAGTATTTT	CASSRGLATSTDTQYF
TRBV2	TRBJ2-3	TRBD2	15	-	TGTGCCAGCAGTGGACGGGGGGATAGCACAGATACGCAGTATTTT	CASSGRGDSTDTQYF
TRBV7-2	TRBJ2-5	TRBD1	14	-	TGTGCCAGCATCCTACCGGACAGGGACGGGACCCAGTACTTC	CASILPDRDGTQYF